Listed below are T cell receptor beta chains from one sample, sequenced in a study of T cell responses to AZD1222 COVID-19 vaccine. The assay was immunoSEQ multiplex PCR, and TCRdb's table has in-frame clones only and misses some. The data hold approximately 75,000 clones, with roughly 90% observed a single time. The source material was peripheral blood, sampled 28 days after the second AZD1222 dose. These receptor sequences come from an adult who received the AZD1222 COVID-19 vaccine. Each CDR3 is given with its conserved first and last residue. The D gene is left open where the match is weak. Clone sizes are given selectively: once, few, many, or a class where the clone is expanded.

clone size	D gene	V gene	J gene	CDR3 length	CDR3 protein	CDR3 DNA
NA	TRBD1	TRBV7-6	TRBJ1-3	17	CASSLAAGGGSGNTIYF	TGTGCCAGCAGCTTAGCGGCAGGGGGCGGCTCTGGAAACACCATATATTTT
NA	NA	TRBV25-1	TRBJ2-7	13	CASSGAGPPAQYF	TGTGCCAGCAGCGGGGCGGGGCCCCCCGCGCAGTACTTC
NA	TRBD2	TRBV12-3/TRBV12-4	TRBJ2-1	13	CASAGGIYNEQFF	TGTGCCAGCGCGGGGGGGATATACAATGAGCAGTTCTTC
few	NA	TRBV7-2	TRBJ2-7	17	CASSLAFGGGSSYEQYF	TGTGCCAGCAGCTTAGCGTTTGGAGGGGGAAGCTCCTACGAGCAGTACTTC
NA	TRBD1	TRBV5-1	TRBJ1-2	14	CASSFRQGAGGYTF	TGCGCCAGCAGCTTCAGACAGGGGGCTGGTGGCTACACCTTC
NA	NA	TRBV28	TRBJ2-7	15	CASSPVLGSSYEQYF	TGTGCCAGCAGTCCGGTCCTGGGCAGCTCCTACGAGCAGTACTTC
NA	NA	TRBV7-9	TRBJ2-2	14	CASSFIQGTGELFF	TGTGCCAGCAGTTTCATCCAGGGAACCGGGGAGCTGTTTTTT
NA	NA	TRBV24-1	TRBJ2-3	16	CATSDTGTPAEDTQYF	TGTGCCACCAGTGATACGGGGACTCCCGCGGAAGATACGCAGTATTTT
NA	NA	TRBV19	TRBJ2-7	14	CASSLTGTSYEQYF	TGTGCCAGTAGTCTCACCGGGACATCCTACGAGCAGTACTTC
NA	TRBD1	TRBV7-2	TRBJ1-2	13	CASSPGQGNNYTF	TGTGCCAGCAGCCCTGGACAGGGTAATAACTACACCTTC
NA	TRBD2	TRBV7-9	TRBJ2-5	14	CASSLRGRWETQYF	TGTGCCAGCAGCTTGCGGGGGAGGTGGGAGACCCAGTACTTC
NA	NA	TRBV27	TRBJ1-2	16	CASSLRETGKPFGYTF	TGTGCCAGCAGTTTGCGAGAGACAGGAAAGCCTTTCGGCTACACCTTC
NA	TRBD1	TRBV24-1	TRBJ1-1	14	CATSASPGTGEAFF	TGTGCCACCAGTGCCTCCCCCGGGACAGGGGAAGCTTTCTTT
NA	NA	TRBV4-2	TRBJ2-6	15	CASSQERDLTNVLTF	TGTGCCAGCAGCCAAGAGCGGGATCTGACCAACGTCCTGACTTTC
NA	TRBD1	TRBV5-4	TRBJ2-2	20	CASSPSDPGGGWENTGELFF	TGTGCCAGCAGCCCGTCGGACCCAGGGGGTGGGTGGGAGAACACCGGGGAGCTGTTTTTT
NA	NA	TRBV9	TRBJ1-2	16	CASSSSSRGVLYGYTF	TGTGCCAGCAGCTCGAGTAGCCGAGGGGTTCTCTATGGCTACACCTTC
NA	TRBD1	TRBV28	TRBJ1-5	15	CASSIDQGVDQPQHF	TGTGCCAGCAGCATTGATCAGGGGGTGGATCAGCCCCAGCATTTT
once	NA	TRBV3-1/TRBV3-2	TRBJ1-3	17	CASSQVELISSGNTIYF	TGTGCCAGCAGCCAAGTGGAGTTAATTAGCTCTGGAAACACCATATATTTT
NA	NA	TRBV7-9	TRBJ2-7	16	CASSLGVVRLAYEQYF	TGTGCCAGCAGCTTAGGGGTCGTCAGGCTGGCCTACGAGCAGTACTTC
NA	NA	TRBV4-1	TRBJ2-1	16	CASSQVRAGFYNEQFF	TGCGCCAGCAGCCAAGTCCGGGCAGGCTTCTACAATGAGCAGTTCTTC
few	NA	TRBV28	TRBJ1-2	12	CAIQGGAPGYTF	TGTGCCATCCAAGGGGGGGCGCCGGGCTACACCTTC
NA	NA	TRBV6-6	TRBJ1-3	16	CASSLGQGGFGNTIYF	TGTGCCAGCAGCCTTGGTCAGGGCGGATTCGGAAACACCATATATTTT
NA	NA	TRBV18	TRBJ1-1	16	CASSPSATGGATEAFF	TGTGCCAGCTCACCCAGTGCTACGGGGGGCGCCACTGAAGCTTTCTTT
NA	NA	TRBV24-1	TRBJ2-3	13	CATSDLSGLGQYF	TGTGCCACCAGTGATTTGTCAGGATTAGGGCAGTATTTT
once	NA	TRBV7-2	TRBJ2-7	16	CASSEFGQTPIGEQYF	TGTGCCAGCAGCGAATTCGGACAGACACCTATCGGCGAGCAGTACTTC
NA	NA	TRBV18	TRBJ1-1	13	CASSPQGETEAFF	TGTGCCAGCTCACCCCAAGGGGAGACTGAAGCTTTCTTT
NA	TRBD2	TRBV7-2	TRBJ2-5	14	CASSERGGFETQYF	TGTGCCAGCAGCGAGCGGGGGGGCTTTGAGACCCAGTACTTC
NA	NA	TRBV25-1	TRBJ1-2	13	CASSVATDGGYTF	TGTGCCAGCAGTGTGGCGACAGACGGTGGCTACACCTTC
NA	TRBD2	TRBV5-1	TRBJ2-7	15	CASSTGLAGLYEQYF	TGCGCCAGCAGCACGGGACTAGCGGGCCTCTACGAGCAGTACTTC
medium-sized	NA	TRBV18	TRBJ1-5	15	CASSTTSGVDQPQHF	TGTGCCAGCTCAACCACATCGGGGGTCGATCAGCCCCAGCATTTT
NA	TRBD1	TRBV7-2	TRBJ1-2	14	CASSLGQGAYGYTF	TGTGCCAGCAGCTTGGGACAGGGGGCCTATGGCTACACCTTC
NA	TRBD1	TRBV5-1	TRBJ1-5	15	CASSLTGEGNQPQHF	TGCGCCAGCAGCTTGACAGGGGAAGGCAATCAGCCCCAGCATTTT
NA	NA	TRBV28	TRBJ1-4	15	CASSGRDRGLEKLFF	TGTGCCAGCAGTGGCCGGGACCGGGGTCTTGAAAAACTGTTTTTT
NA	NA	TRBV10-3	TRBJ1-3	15	CAITSSGGAGNTIYF	TGTGCCATCACTAGCTCCGGGGGAGCCGGAAACACCATATATTTT
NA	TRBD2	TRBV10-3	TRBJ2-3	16	CAISKGLAGNTDTQYF	TGTGCCATCAGCAAGGGACTAGCGGGGAACACAGATACGCAGTATTTT
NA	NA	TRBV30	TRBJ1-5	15	CAWSAGSYSNQPQHF	TGTGCCTGGAGTGCGGGCAGCTATAGCAATCAGCCCCAGCATTTT
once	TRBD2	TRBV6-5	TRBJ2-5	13	CASRRLAKETQYF	TGTGCCAGCAGGAGACTAGCAAAAGAGACCCAGTACTTC
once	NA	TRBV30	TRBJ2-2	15	CAWRAGGLIAGELFF	TGTGCCTGGCGGGCCGGGGGTTTGATCGCCGGGGAGCTGTTTTTT
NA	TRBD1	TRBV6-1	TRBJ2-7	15	CASSDPTGASYEQYF	TGTGCCAGCAGTGACCCGACAGGGGCCTCCTACGAGCAGTACTTC
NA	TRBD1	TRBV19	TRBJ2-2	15	CASSIGTVNTGELFF	TGTGCCAGTAGTATCGGGACAGTTAACACCGGGGAGCTGTTTTTT
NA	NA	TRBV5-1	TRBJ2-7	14	CASSEGPIPYEQYF	TGCGCCAGCAGCGAGGGACCCATCCCCTACGAGCAGTACTTC
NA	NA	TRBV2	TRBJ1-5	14	CASSEDGGNQPQHF	TGTGCCAGCAGTGAAGACGGGGGCAATCAGCCCCAGCATTTT
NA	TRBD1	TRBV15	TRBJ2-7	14	CATSIRTGTYEQYF	TGTGCCACCAGCATCAGGACAGGGACCTACGAGCAGTACTTC
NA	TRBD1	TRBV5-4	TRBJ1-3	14	CASSSDRAGNTIYF	TGTGCCAGCAGCAGTGACAGGGCTGGAAACACCATATATTTT
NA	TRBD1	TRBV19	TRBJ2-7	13	CASRRQGYYEQYF	TGTGCCAGTAGGAGACAGGGGTACTACGAGCAGTACTTC
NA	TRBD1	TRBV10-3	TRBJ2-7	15	CAISNNPGTAPWAYF	TGTGCCATCAGTAACAACCCCGGGACAGCCCCCTGGGCGTACTTC
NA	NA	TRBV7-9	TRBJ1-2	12	CASSPSLQGYTF	TGTGCCAGCAGCCCAAGTCTCCAAGGCTACACCTTC
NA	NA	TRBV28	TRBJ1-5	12	CASSLVYQPQHF	TGTGCCAGCAGTTTGGTGTATCAGCCCCAGCATTTT
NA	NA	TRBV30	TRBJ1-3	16	CAWRPFSGSFGNTIYF	TGTGCCTGGAGGCCCTTTTCGGGCAGTTTTGGAAACACCATATATTTT
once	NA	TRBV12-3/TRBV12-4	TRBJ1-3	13	CASSFSGGNTIYF	TGTGCCAGCAGTTTTTCGGGTGGCAACACCATATATTTT
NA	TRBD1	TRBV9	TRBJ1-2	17	CASSPQSLTGASAGYTF	TGTGCCAGCAGCCCACAGTCTTTGACAGGGGCCTCGGCGGGCTACACCTTC
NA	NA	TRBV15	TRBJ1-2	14	CATSSLGTDYGYTF	TGTGCCACCAGCAGCCTCGGGACGGACTATGGCTACACCTTC
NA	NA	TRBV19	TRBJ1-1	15	CASSPRQPLNTEAFF	TGTGCCAGTAGTCCCCGCCAGCCGCTGAACACTGAAGCTTTCTTT
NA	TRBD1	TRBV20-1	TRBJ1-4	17	CSASGRDSLRRDEKLFF	TGCAGTGCTAGTGGGAGGGACAGCCTAAGGCGAGATGAAAAACTGTTTTTT
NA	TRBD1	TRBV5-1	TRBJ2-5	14	CASSHGTGRETQYF	TGCGCCAGCAGCCACGGGACAGGGAGAGAGACCCAGTACTTC